This T cell receptor (beta chain) was recorded in a study of T-cell memory formation after mild COVID-19. Study-wide findings and caveats: CD4+ contracting clones were found mainly in CM and EM, and CD8+ ones in EMRA.

Using its own MiXCR run on the 5' RACE reads, TCRdb lists one record per CDR3 protein. The profile covers roughly 140,000 distinct CDR3 sequences, with 11% to 15% appearing a single time and about 26% taken by the ten largest. As regards this clonotype: Its target is unknown.

The sequencing sample was made of PBMCs or a T cell subset sorted from them (not recorded which). The receptor was derived from an adult woman who had mild COVID-19 (a few samples of this study predate the infection). Cell type and time point are not known.

In DNA form, the CDR3 reads TGTGCCAGCAGCCTCCCCGGGACAGGGAACCACGAGCAGTACTTC. Protein sequence: CASSLPGTGNHEQYF. V and J are TRBV7-8 and TRBJ2-7, with 9 bases that match TRBD1. The CDR3 is made up of 15 amino acids. The V segment lost 5 bases and the J segment 5 bases; nucleotides outside the gene matches: 10. Germline V lookup: CDR1 SGHVS, CDR2 FQNEAQ.